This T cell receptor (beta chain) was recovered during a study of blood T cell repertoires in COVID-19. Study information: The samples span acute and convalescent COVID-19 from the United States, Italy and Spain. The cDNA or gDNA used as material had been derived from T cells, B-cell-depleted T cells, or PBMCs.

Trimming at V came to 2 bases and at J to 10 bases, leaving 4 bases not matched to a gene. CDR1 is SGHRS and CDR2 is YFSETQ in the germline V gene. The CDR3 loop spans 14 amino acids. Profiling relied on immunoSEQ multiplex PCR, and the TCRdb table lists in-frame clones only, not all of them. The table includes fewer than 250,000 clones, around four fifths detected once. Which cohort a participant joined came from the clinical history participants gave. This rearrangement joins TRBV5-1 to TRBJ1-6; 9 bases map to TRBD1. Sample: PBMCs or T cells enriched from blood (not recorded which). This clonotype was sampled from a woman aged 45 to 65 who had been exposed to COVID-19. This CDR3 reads CASSLQGAGSPLHF. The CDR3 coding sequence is TGCGCCAGCAGCTTACAGGGGGCCGGCTCACCCCTCCACTTT.